The TCR beta chain described here comes from a study of monozygotic twins with inflammatory bowel disease. An amount of roughly 4,000 ng of total RNA was used for each TCR library. TCRdb re-called the 5' RACE reads; every CDR3 protein appears as one record, without DNA. This repertoire includes approximately 330,000 distinct CDR3 sequences. There are 17 residues in the CDR3. Germline-derived CDR1 and CDR2 are KGHSH and LQKENI. The sequence was collected from a human donor with ulcerative colitis or Crohn's disease, or a healthy co-twin of an affected twin (not recorded which). The chain carries TRBV18 and TRBJ2-1; the TCRdb D gene call, TRBD2, has no DNA to confirm it. Sequencing was carried out using blood. The CDR3 is CASSEILGTSGNDEQFF.